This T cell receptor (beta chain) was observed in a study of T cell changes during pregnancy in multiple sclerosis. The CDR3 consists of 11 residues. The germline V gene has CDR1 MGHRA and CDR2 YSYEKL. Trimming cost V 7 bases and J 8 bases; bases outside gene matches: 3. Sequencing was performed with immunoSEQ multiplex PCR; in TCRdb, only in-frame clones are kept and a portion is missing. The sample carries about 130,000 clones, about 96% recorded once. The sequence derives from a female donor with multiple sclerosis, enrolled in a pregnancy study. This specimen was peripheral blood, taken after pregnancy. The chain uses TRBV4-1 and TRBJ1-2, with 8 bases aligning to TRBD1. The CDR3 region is CASTGGQGYTF. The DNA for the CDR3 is TGCGCCAGCACAGGGGGCCAGGGCTACACCTTC.